The rows below give T cell receptor beta chains drawn from one sample of a study of cytomegalovirus exposure and HLA in healthy donors. Clones were sequenced by immunoSEQ multiplex PCR, and TCRdb holds only the in-frame ones, with some missing. The repertoire has 120,000 or so clones, approximately 72% of them found once; the top ten carry roughly 1.4%. Sequencing was carried out using PBMCs. These receptors were taken from a man in his late teens or twenties in good health and CMV-seronegative. Both conserved end residues are part of each CDR3. A D gene is named only where the DNA matches it firmly. Not all rows give a size; the values are once, few, many and, for expanded clones, a class.

size	J	D	V	DNA	CDR3
NA	TRBJ1-5	NA	TRBV19	TGTGCCAGTAGTACGAAGGCCAGGGAGGATCAGCCCCAGCATTTT	CASSTKAREDQPQHF
NA	TRBJ1-5	NA	TRBV19	TGTGCCATCAGGGGAGGGCAAGGTCAGCCCCAGCATTTT	CAIRGGQGQPQHF
few	TRBJ1-2	NA	TRBV5-1	TGCGCCAGCAGGTCGGACAGTTTATATGGCTACACCTTC	CASRSDSLYGYTF
NA	TRBJ2-7	TRBD2	TRBV2	TGTGCCAGCAGCTTAGGACTAGCGAGCTACGAGCAGTACTTC	CASSLGLASYEQYF
few	TRBJ2-7	TRBD1	TRBV6-1	TGTGCCAGCAGTGAATGGGGACAGGGGACGGGGTACGAGCAGTACTTC	CASSEWGQGTGYEQYF
NA	TRBJ1-5	NA	TRBV21-1	TGTGCCAGGAATTCGGGACAGTTCGTTCCGGGGCCCCAGCATTTT	CARNSGQFVPGPQHF
few	TRBJ2-1	NA	TRBV4-2	TGTGCCAGCAGCCAAGATGGAGGGAGTTCGTACAATGAGCAGTTCTTC	CASSQDGGSSYNEQFF
NA	TRBJ2-7	NA	TRBV4-1	TGCGCCAGCAGCCAAGATCCGGGACACTCCTACGAGCAGTACTTC	CASSQDPGHSYEQYF
NA	TRBJ1-2	TRBD1	TRBV6-1	TGTGCCAGCAGTGCCCAACGAGACAGGGTTAAAGGCTACACCTTC	CASSAQRDRVKGYTF
NA	TRBJ2-3	NA	TRBV6-1	TGTGCCAGCAGCTCCCTAAATACGCAGTATTTT	CASSSLNTQYF
NA	TRBJ1-4	NA	TRBV25-1	TGTGCCAGCAGTCGGAATGCGGATCCTAATGAAAAACTGTTTTTT	CASSRNADPNEKLFF
NA	TRBJ2-2	NA	TRBV5-5	TGTGCCAGCAGCGTCCTGACAGGCACCGGGGAGCTGTTTTTT	CASSVLTGTGELFF
NA	TRBJ2-3	NA	TRBV29-1	TGCAGCGTGGGGGCGGATACGCAGTATTTT	CSVGADTQYF
few	TRBJ2-7	NA	TRBV30	TGTGCCTGGAGTGTACCTCTGCAGGTATACTCCTACGAGCAGTACTTC	CAWSVPLQVYSYEQYF
NA	TRBJ2-1	TRBD2	TRBV5-1	TGCGCCAGCAGCTTGGGGATAGCGGGGGTCTCCTACAATGAGCAGTTCTTC	CASSLGIAGVSYNEQFF
few	TRBJ2-1	NA	TRBV5-8	TGTGCCAGCAGCAGCGTTGGGAGAAGTTTCAATGAGCAGTTCTTC	CASSSVGRSFNEQFF
NA	TRBJ2-5	NA	TRBV5-1	TGCGCCAGCAGCTTGTGGGCTATTCAAGAGACCCAGTACTTC	CASSLWAIQETQYF
once	TRBJ2-7	TRBD2	TRBV5-4	TGTGCCAGCAGTAAGATTCTGACTAGCGGGAGAGGCGAGCAGTACTTC	CASSKILTSGRGEQYF
NA	TRBJ2-7	TRBD1	TRBV2	TGTGCCAGCAGGTCCGAGACAGGGCGGCAGTACTTC	CASRSETGRQYF
NA	TRBJ2-7	TRBD2	TRBV5-4	TGTGCCAGCAGCTCGCTACCGGGACTCGCTAGCGGAAGGGAGCAGTACTTC	CASSSLPGLASGREQYF
NA	TRBJ2-6	NA	TRBV7-6	TGTGCCAGCAGCTTAGGGGGCCTCTCTGGGGCCAACGTCCTGACTTTC	CASSLGGLSGANVLTF
NA	TRBJ1-5	NA	TRBV6-5	TGTGCCAGCAGCGGGAGCTCCAATCAGCCCCAGCATTTT	CASSGSSNQPQHF
NA	TRBJ2-7	NA	TRBV7-2	TGTGCCAGCAGCTATAATGTGGGCCAGAGATCCTACGAGCAGTACTTC	CASSYNVGQRSYEQYF
NA	TRBJ2-2	TRBD1	TRBV29-1	TGCAGCGTTGATTCCGGGACAGGGGTCACCGGGGAGCTGTTTTTT	CSVDSGTGVTGELFF
NA	TRBJ2-3	NA	TRBV19	TGTGCCAGTCGACAGACTAGCACAGATACGCAGTATTTT	CASRQTSTDTQYF
few	TRBJ1-4	TRBD1	TRBV25-1	TGTGCCAGCAGCTGGGACAGGGCCGAAAAACTGTTTTTT	CASSWDRAEKLFF
NA	TRBJ2-3	TRBD2	TRBV5-6	TGTGCCAGCAGCTGGGGGGTAGCGGGGTCAGATACGCAGTATTTT	CASSWGVAGSDTQYF
NA	TRBJ2-1	TRBD1	TRBV7-2	TGTGCCAGCAGCTTTATGCAGGGGGCCCTGAACTACAATGAGCAGTTCTTC	CASSFMQGALNYNEQFF
NA	TRBJ1-3	TRBD1	TRBV2	TGTGCCAGAGGGGACAGGGGAAACACCATATATTTT	CARGDRGNTIYF
once	TRBJ1-2	TRBD1	TRBV5-8	TGTGCCAGCAGCTTGGTTGGGACAGCCTCTAACTATGGCTACACCTTC	CASSLVGTASNYGYTF
NA	TRBJ2-2	NA	TRBV19	TGTGCCAGTAGGGTGGGGGGAACCGCGAACACCGGGGAGCTGTTTTTT	CASRVGGTANTGELFF
NA	TRBJ2-3	NA	TRBV5-4	TGTGCCAGCAGCTTGGTAGTGGTGGATACGCAGTATTTT	CASSLVVVDTQYF
NA	TRBJ2-3	NA	TRBV5-4	TGTGCCAGCAGCTTTTTTCGGACAGCCAACACAGATACGCAGTATTTT	CASSFFRTANTDTQYF
NA	TRBJ2-7	NA	TRBV25-1	TGTGCCAGCAGTGAATATAAGGGCGGGGCCTATGCCGAGCAGTACTTC	CASSEYKGGAYAEQYF
NA	TRBJ1-2	TRBD1	TRBV6-6	TGTGCCAGCAGCACACAGACGACAGGGAACTATGGCTACACCTTC	CASSTQTTGNYGYTF
NA	TRBJ1-1	NA	TRBV2	TGTGCCAGCAGTGAATACGGGTCGGTGGCCATGAACACTGAAGCTTTCTTT	CASSEYGSVAMNTEAFF
NA	TRBJ1-1	NA	TRBV10-1	TGCGCCAGCAGTGGGGGCTTCATGAACACTGAAGCTTTCTTT	CASSGGFMNTEAFF
NA	TRBJ1-5	NA	TRBV6-5	TGTGCCAGCAGGGGTAACGGAGACCAGCCCCAGCATTTT	CASRGNGDQPQHF
NA	TRBJ1-1	TRBD1	TRBV5-1	TGCGCCAGCAGCTTGGCCCCCGGGACAGGGGATGGCACTGAAGCTTTCTTT	CASSLAPGTGDGTEAFF
NA	TRBJ2-2	TRBD2	TRBV28	TGTGCCAGCAGTCCCCAGCGGGAGAGCAGGGAGCTGTTTTTT	CASSPQRESRELFF
NA	TRBJ2-7	TRBD1	TRBV6-1	TGTGCCAGTGGGACAGGGGGCTCCTACGAGCAGTACTTC	CASGTGGSYEQYF
few	TRBJ2-7	TRBD2	TRBV6-6	TGTGCCAGCAGCCTCTTGGGGGGGATTAACGAGCAGTACTTC	CASSLLGGINEQYF
NA	TRBJ1-2	NA	TRBV7-8	TGTGCCAGCAGCTCCCCTCCCCAGGTTAACTATGGCTACACCTTC	CASSSPPQVNYGYTF
NA	TRBJ2-5	TRBD1	TRBV5-4	TGTGCCAGCAGTCCAACCGGGACAGGGGCGAAAGAGACCCAGTACTTC	CASSPTGTGAKETQYF
NA	TRBJ1-4	TRBD1	TRBV6-1	TGTGCCAGCAGTGAAGCCGGGACAGGGGATGAAAAACTGTTTTTT	CASSEAGTGDEKLFF
NA	TRBJ2-5	NA	TRBV2	TGTGCCAGCAGCTTCCTCAGGCAGGGGAAAGAGACCCAGTACTTC	CASSFLRQGKETQYF
NA	TRBJ2-5	TRBD1	TRBV29-1	TGCAGCGTCACGGGGGGACAGGGCATCCCCGGGGTAGGGCAGTACTTC	CSVTGGQGIPGVGQYF
NA	TRBJ2-1	NA	TRBV30	TGTGCCTGGAGTCCCCCTCCTGGGACTTCGGGTGAGCAGTTCTTC	CAWSPPPGTSGEQFF
NA	TRBJ2-7	NA	TRBV5-1	TGCGCCAGCAGCTCTAGGCCTGACCGTTACTACGAGCAGTACTTC	CASSSRPDRYYEQYF